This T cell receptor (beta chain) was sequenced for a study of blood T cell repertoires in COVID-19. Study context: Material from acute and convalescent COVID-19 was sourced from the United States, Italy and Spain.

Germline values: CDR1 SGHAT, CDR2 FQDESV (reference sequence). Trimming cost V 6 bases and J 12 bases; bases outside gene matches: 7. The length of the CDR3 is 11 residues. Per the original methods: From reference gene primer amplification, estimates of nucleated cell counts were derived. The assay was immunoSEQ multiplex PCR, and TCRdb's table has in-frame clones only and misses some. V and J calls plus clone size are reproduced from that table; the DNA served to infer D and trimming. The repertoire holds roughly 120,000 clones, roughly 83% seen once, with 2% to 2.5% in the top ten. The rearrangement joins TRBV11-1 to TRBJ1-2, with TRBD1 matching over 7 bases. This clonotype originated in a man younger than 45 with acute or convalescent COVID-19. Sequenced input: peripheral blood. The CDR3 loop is CASSSGQANTF. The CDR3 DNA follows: TGTGCCAGCAGTTCCGGACAGGCGAACACCTTC.